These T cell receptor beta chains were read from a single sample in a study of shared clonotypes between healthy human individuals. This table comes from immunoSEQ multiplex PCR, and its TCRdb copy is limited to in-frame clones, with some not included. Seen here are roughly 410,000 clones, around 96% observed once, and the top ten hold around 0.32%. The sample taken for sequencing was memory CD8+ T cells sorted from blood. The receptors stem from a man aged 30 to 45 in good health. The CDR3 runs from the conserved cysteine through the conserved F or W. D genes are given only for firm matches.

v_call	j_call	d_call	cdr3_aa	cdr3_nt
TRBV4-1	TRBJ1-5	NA	CASSQGVFAKVSNQPQHF	TGCGCCAGCAGCCAGGGGGTCTTCGCTAAGGTTAGCAATCAGCCCCAGCATTTT
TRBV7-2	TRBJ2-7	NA	CASSLRGSELYEQYF	TGTGCCAGCAGCTTAAGGGGAAGCGAACTGTACGAGCAGTACTTC
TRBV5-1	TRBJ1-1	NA	CASSFGWNTEAFF	TGCGCCAGCAGCTTTGGGTGGAACACTGAAGCTTTCTTT
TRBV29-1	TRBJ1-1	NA	CSVNLVNTEAFF	TGCAGCGTGAATCTGGTGAACACTGAAGCTTTCTTT
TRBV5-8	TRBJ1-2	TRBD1	CASSRDRGGYTF	TGTGCCAGCAGCCGGGACAGGGGAGGCTACACCTTC
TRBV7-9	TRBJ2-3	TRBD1	CASSPRDRGWDTQYF	TGTGCCAGCAGCCCTAGGGACAGGGGATGGGATACGCAGTATTTT
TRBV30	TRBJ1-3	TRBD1	CAWSYGTGVGNTIYF	TGTGCCTGGAGTTATGGGACAGGGGTTGGAAACACCATATATTTT
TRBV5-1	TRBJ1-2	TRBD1	CASSLGDRGNGYTF	TGCGCCAGCAGCTTGGGGGACAGGGGGAATGGCTACACCTTC
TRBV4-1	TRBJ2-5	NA	CASSQREQETQYF	TGCGCCAGCAGCCAAAGGGAACAAGAGACCCAGTACTTC
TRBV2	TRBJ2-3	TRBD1	CASSRRDRERADTQYF	TGTGCCAGCAGTCGACGGGACAGGGAAAGGGCAGATACGCAGTATTTT
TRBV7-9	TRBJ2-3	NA	CASSSPAGTTDTQYF	TGTGCCAGCAGCTCCCCGGCAGGCACCACAGATACGCAGTATTTT
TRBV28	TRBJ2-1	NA	CASAGVPGLIRYNEQFF	TGTGCCAGCGCTGGGGTACCGGGACTTATAAGGTACAATGAGCAGTTCTTC
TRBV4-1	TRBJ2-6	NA	CASSQGRTSGANVLTF	TGCGCCAGCAGCCAAGGGCGGACCTCTGGGGCCAACGTCCTGACTTTC
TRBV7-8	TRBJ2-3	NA	CASSLYRARSFTDTQYF	TGTGCCAGCAGCTTATATCGTGCTCGGAGTTTCACAGATACGCAGTATTTT
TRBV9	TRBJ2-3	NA	CASSKTPEAGSFDTQYF	TGTGCCAGCAGCAAAACCCCTGAGGCCGGGTCGTTTGATACGCAGTATTTT
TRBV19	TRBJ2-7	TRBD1	CASSTGVPNEQYF	TGTGCCAGCTCTACAGGGGTCCCCAACGAGCAGTACTTC